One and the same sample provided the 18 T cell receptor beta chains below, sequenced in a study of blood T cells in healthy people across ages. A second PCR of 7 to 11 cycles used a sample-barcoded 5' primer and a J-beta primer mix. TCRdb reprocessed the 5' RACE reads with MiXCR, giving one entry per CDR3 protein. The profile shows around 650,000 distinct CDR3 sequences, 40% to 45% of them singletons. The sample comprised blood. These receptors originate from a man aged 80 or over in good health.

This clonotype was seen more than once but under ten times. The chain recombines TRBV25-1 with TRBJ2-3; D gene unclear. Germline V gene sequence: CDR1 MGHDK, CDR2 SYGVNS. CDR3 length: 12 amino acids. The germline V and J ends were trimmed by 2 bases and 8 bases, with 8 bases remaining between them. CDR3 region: CASSENSVTQYF. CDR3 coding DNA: TGTGCCAGCAGTGAAAACAGTGTTACGCAGTATTTT.

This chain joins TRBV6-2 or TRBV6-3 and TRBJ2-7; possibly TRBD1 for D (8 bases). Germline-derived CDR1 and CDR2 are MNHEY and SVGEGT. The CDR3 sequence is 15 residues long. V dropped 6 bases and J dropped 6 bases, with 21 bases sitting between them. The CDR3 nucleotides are TGTGCCAGCAGAACAACCGGACAGGGAGGGGGCGAGCAGTACTTC. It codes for CASRTTGQGGGEQYF.

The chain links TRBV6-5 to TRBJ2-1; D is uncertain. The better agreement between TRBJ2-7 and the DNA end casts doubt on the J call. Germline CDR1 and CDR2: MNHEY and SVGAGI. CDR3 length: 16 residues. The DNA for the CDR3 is TGTGCCAGCAGCGGAATCCCGACGGATGCCTACAATGAGCAGTACTTC. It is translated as CASSGIPTDAYNEQYF.

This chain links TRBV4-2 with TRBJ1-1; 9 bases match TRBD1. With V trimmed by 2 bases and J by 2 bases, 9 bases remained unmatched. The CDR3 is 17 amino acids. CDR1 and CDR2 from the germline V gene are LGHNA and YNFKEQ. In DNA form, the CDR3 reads TGTGCCAGCAGCCAAAGGGACAGGGTGCTCTTAAACACTGAAGCTTTCTTT. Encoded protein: CASSQRDRVLLNTEAFF.

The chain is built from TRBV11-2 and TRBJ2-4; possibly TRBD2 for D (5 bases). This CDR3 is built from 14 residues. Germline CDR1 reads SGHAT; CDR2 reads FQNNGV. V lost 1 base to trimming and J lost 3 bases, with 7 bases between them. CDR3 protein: CASSLAGNKNIQYF. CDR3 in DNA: TGTGCCAGCAGCTTAGCGGGAAACAAAAACATTCAGTACTTC.

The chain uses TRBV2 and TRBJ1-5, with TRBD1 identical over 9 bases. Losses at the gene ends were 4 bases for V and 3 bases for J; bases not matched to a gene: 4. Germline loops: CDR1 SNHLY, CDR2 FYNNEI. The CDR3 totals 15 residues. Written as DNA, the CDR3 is TGTGCCAGCAGTGTCCGGACAGGGGTCAATCAGCCCCAGCATTTT. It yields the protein CASSVRTGVNQPQHF.

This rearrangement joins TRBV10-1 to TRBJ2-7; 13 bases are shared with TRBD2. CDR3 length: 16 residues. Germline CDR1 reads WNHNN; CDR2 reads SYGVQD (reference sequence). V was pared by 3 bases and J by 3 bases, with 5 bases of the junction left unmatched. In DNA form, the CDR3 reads TGCGCCAGCAGTGAAGGTGGACTAGCGGGAGACTACGAGCAGTACTTC. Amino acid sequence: CASSEGGLAGDYEQYF.

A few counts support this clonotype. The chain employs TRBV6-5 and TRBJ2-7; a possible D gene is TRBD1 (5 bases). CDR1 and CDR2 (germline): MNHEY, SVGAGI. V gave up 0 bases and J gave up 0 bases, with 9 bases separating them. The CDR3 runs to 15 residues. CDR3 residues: CASSYSQGSSYEQYF. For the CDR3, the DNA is TGTGCCAGCAGTTACTCCCAGGGCAGCTCCTACGAGCAGTACTTC.

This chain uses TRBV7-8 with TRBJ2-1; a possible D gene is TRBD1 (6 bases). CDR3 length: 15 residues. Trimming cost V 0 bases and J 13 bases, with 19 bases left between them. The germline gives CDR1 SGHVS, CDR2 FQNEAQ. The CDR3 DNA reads TGTGCCAGCAGCTTAGCAGGTTGGGGGCAAGAGACCCAGTTCTTC. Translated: CASSLAGWGQETQFF.

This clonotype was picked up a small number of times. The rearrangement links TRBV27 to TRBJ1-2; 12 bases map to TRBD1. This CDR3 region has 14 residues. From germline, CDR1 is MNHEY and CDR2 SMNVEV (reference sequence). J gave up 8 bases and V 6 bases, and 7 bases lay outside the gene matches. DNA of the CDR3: TGTGCCAGCAGGCTGGGACAGGGGGCGGGAGGCTACACCTTC. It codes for CASRLGQGAGGYTF.

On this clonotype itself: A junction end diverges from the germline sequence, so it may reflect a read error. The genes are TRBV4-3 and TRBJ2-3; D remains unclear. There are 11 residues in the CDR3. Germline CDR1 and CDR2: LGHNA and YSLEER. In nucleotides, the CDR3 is TGCGCCAGCAGCCGAACTGATATGCAGTATTTT. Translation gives CASSRTDMQYF.

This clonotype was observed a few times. The CDR3 protein is CSASPSQGQYF. CDR3 nucleotide sequence: TGCAGTGCTAGTCCGTCTCAGGGGCAGTACTTC. This chain links TRBV20-1 with TRBJ2-5; TRBD1 might be the D (6 bases). Germline V gene sequence: CDR1 DFQATT, CDR2 SNEGSKA (reference sequence). The CDR3 extends over 11 amino acids. Deletions cut 3 bases from V and 11 bases from J, with 13 bases between.

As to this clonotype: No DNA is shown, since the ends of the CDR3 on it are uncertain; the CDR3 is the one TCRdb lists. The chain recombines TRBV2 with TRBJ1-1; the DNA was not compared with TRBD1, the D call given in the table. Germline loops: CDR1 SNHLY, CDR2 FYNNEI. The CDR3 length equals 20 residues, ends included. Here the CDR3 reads CASGLYNEQFFGPGGTEAFF.

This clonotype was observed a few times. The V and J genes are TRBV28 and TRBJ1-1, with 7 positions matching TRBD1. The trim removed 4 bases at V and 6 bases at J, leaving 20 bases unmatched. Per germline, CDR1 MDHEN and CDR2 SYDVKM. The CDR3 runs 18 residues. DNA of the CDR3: TGTGCCAGCAGTTCAAGCCTCCGACAGGGCCACGGGTTCGCTGAAGCTTTCTTT. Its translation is CASSSSLRQGHGFAEAFF.

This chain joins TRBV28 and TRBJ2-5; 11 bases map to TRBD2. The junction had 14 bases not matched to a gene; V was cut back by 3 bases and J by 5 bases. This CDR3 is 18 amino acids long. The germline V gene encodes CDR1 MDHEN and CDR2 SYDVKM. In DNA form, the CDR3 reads TGTGCCAGCAGTTTTGGGCTAGCGGGAGGAGGAGGGGGGGAGACCCAGTACTTC. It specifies CASSFGLAGGGGGETQYF.

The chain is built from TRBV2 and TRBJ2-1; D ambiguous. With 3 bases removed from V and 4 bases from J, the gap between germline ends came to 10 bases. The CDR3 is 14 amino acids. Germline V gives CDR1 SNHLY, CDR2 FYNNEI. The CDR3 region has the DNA TGTGCCAGCAGTGATCGGGCCGCATACAATGAGCAGTTCTTC. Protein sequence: CASSDRAAYNEQFF.

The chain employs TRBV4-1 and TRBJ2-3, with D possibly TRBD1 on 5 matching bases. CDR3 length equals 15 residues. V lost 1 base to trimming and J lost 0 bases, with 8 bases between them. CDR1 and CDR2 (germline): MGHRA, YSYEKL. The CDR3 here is CASSQGGYSTDTQYF. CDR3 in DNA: TGCGCCAGCAGCCAAGGGGGCTATAGCACAGATACGCAGTATTTT.

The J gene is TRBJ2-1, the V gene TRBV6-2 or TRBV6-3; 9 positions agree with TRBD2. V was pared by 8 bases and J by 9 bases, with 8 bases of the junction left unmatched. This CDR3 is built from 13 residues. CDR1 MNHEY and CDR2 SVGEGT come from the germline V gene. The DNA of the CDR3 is TGTGCCAGCGAACGGCTAGCGGGACGTGAGCAGTTCTTC. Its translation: CASERLAGREQFF.